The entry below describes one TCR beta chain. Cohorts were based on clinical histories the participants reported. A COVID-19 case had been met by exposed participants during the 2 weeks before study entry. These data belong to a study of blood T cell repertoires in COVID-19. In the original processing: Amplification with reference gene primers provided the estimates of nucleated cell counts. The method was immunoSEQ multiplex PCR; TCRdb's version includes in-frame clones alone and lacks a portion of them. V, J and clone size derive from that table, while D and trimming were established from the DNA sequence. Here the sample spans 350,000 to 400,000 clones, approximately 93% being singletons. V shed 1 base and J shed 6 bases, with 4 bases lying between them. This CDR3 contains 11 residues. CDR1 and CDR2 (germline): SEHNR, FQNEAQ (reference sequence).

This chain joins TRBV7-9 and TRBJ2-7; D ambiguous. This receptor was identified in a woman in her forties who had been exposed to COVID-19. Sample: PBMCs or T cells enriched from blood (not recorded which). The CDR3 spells CASSLGAEQYF. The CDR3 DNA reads TGTGCCAGCAGCTTAGGGGCCGAGCAGTACTTC.